These 10 T cell receptor beta chains were all obtained from the same sample, sequenced in a study of CD8+CD57+ T cells in acquired aplastic anemia. Sequenced patients had shown CD8+CD57+ cell expansion by flow cytometry. TCR beta VDJ and CDR3 profiles were obtained from a genomic DNA template. MiXCR was run by TCRdb on the reads, yielding one entry per CDR3 protein. The sample has 95,000 to 150,000 distinct CDR3 sequences; over 55% are singletons. Sequenced: sorted CD4+, CD8+, or CD8+CD57+ T cells (not recorded which) from PBMCs. The receptors come from a human donor with aplastic anemia.

This chain uses TRBV19 with TRBJ1-2; D not resolved. Germline V CDR1 and CDR2: LNHDA, SQIVND (reference sequence). V lost 8 bases and J 0 bases, leaving 7 bases between the germline ends. This CDR3 is 12 amino acids long. The CDR3, as DNA: TGTGCCAGTGGAGGAGCTAACTATGGCTACACCTTC. Its protein is CASGGANYGYTF.

The chain combines TRBV27 with TRBJ2-1; 8 nucleotides match TRBD2. This CDR3 has 13 amino acids. Germline CDR1 and CDR2: MNHEY and SMNVEV (reference sequence). V was clipped by 9 bases and J by 6 bases; unmatched bases: 7. CDR3 DNA sequence: TGTGCCAGAGCCATCGGGGGGGGCAATGAGCAGTTCTTC. Translating gives CARAIGGGNEQFF.

The chain recombines TRBV24-1 with TRBJ2-5; TRBD2 agrees at 9 bases. The CDR3 runs 16 residues. V shed 3 bases and J 2 bases; nucleotides not matched to a gene: 6. Germline V gene data show CDR1 as KGHDR and CDR2 as SFDVKD. The CDR3 loop reads CATSDGRLADQETQYF. CDR3 sequence (DNA): TGTGCCACCAGTGATGGCCGACTAGCGGATCAAGAGACCCAGTACTTC.

This rearrangement joins TRBV29-1 to TRBJ1-1; D not certain. With 5 bases removed from V and 1 base from J, the gap between germline ends came to 5 bases. The CDR3 has 11 residues. In germline, CDR1 is SQVTM, CDR2 ANQGSEA. CDR3 bases: TGCAGCGTTATGAGGAACACTGAAGCTTTCTTT. As protein: CSVMRNTEAFF.

This clonotype was observed a few times. The V gene is TRBV12-3 or TRBV12-4, the J gene TRBJ1-3; D unresolved. CDR3 size: 17 residues. V gave up 6 bases and J gave up 0 bases, with 18 bases separating them. CDR3 coding DNA: TGTGCCAGCAGGTGGCACGCAGGCCGGGACTCTGGAAACACCATATATTTT. Its translation is CASRWHAGRDSGNTIYF.

The chain recombines TRBV20-1 with TRBJ2-7; 7 nucleotides line up with TRBD2. CDR1 is DFQATT and CDR2 is SNEGSKA in the germline V gene (reference sequence). V lost 6 bases and J lost 0; bases outside the gene matches: 5. The CDR3 loop spans 13 amino acids. The CDR3 sequence: CSALADSSYEQYF. The CDR3 coding sequence is TGCAGTGCCCTAGCGGATAGCTCCTACGAGCAGTACTTC.

The J gene is TRBJ2-3, the V gene TRBV9, with D possibly matching TRBD1 (5 bases). The V gene lost 1 base and the J gene lost 3 bases, with 12 bases spanning the gap. The germline gives CDR1 SGDLS, CDR2 YYNGEE. There are 15 residues in the CDR3. CDR3 loop: CASSVQAGSTDTQYF. CDR3 bases: TGTGCCAGCAGCGTACAGGCAGGGTCAACAGATACGCAGTATTTT.

The rearrangement joins TRBV25-1 to TRBJ2-5; maybe TRBD1 (5 bases). Germline CDR1 reads MGHDK; CDR2 reads SYGVNS. This CDR3 spans 15 amino acids. Trimming took 3 bases from V and 3 from J, leaving 14 bases between them. The CDR3 loop is CASSDGALLKETQYF. DNA for the CDR3: TGTGCCAGCAGTGATGGGGCCTTATTAAAAGAGACCCAGTACTTC.

This clonotype was observed many times. This rearrangement joins TRBV10-3 to TRBJ1-1; the D gene is possibly TRBD1 (5 bases). Germline V lookup: CDR1 ENHRY, CDR2 SYGVKD. V lost 7 bases to trimming and J lost 2 bases, with 14 bases between them. The CDR3 sequence is 14 residues long. This chain's CDR3 is CAIKEVQGNTEAFF. CDR3 bases: TGTGCCATCAAGGAGGTTCAGGGAAACACTGAAGCTTTCTTT.

This clonotype was picked up many times. The chain links TRBV9 to TRBJ2-7, with a tentative D call TRBD2 (6 bases). The CDR3 is 15 residues long. The germline gives CDR1 SGDLS, CDR2 YYNGEE. V lost 2 bases, J lost 0 bases, and 12 bases lay in between. The CDR3 reads CASSVSGLGSYEQYF. DNA of the CDR3: TGTGCCAGCAGCGTCTCGGGACTCGGCTCCTACGAGCAGTACTTC.